This T cell receptor (beta chain) originates from a study of blood T cells in healthy people across ages (dated by TCRdb to the mid-2010s). Some background on the complete study: In model experiments, template switching captured roughly one uniquely barcoded TCR beta cDNA molecule for every two T cells. Donors of different ages were randomly distributed across sequencing lanes to avoid experimental bias. Age-related changes in TCR beta repertoire diversity were measured in the study by deep sequencing normalized with unique cDNA molecular identifiers. Donors were grouped into four age groups: young (average 16 years), middle-aged (39), aged (around 60) and long-lived (approximately 81). For two donors (one aged 18 to 29 and one aged 80 or older), the study analyzed two additional independent replicas of 1 million unique cDNA reads from the same blood draw.

What the research found in general, with its limitations: Compared with the aged group, the long-lived group had more naive CD4+ T cells, fewer expanded clones and increased TCR diversity, suggesting age selection. Estimates of total diversity from one million sequenced T cells were regarded as lower bounds and underestimates. Conclusive comparison of naive and antigen-experienced compartments was prevented by the profiling of bulk unsorted PBMCs. Observed TCR beta diversity correlated strongly with the percentage of naive T cells measured by flow cytometry. As age increased, observed TCR beta diversity per million T cells dropped in a roughly linear way, and a significant reduction was already evident by age 40. The CMV infection status of donors was not known, potentially confounding age-related changes in expanded clonotypes.

Receptors were amplified or captured by 5' RACE. Sequencer: Illumina HiSeq 2500. A second PCR of about 7 to 12 cycles was run with a J-beta primer mix and a sample-barcoded 5' primer. A unique molecular identifier was introduced onto each TCR beta cDNA molecule by a template-switch 5' adaptor carrying 12 random nucleotides. Each sample yielded at least 2.5 million CDR3-containing paired-end reads. First-strand cDNA was synthesized from all RNA with the Mint cDNA synthesis kit, primed by a TRBC-specific oligonucleotide. All cDNA was treated with uracil-DNA glycosylase and then went through a first 18-cycle PCR with the universal primers M1SS and BC2_uni_R. The original pipeline was this. For normalization, 1 million high-quality reads, each with a distinct molecular identifier, were randomly selected from each sample. Instead of being binned into consensus sequences, reads with shared molecular identifiers were discarded. MiTCR, run with a Q25 quality threshold and the strictest error-elimination algorithm, handled CDR3 identification, clonotype clustering and error correction. A nonparametric unseen species model with Euler transformation was used to estimate a lower bound on total TCR beta diversity. TCRdb cleaned the public reads at Q25 with fastp, built clones with MiXCR and kept in-frame beta chains. Every distinct CDR3 protein forms one entry, paired with its most common genes and DNA. V and J calls and clone size were set by TCRdb, not the authors. Within this sample are about 1,500,000 distinct CDR3 sequences, with roughly 27% of them counted one time only. The ten largest account for approximately 7.7% of the sample.

Based on the germline V gene (reference sequence), the CDR1 and CDR2 sequences are DFQATT and SNEGSKA. Spanning cysteine to phenylalanine, the CDR3 consists of 16 amino acids. Only the CDR3 part of the read is kept: 48 bases, read in frame from the first base. At the junction V is shortened by 5 bases and J by 0 bases; bases outside the gene matches: 6. Systemically healthy Caucasian individuals from Russia, about 38 in total and aged roughly 6 to 100 years, were included as donors. Each donor gave 8 to 10 milliliters of peripheral blood, collected into EDTA-treated Vacutainer tubes. Ficoll-Paque density-gradient centrifugation was used to isolate PBMCs, with at least 7 million per sample. Total RNA was extracted from PBMCs with Trizol reagent, with at least 6 micrograms obtained per sample. For every donor, flow cytometry on a PBMC aliquot measured the percentage of naive CD45RAhigh/CD27high T cells.

At least ten counts were recorded for this clonotype. The antigen this receptor binds is unknown. No quality values exist for individual bases; no much larger clone is one base distant. This receptor was taken from a woman in her 30s in good health. Specimen: blood. The chain is assembled from TRBV20-1 and TRBJ2-6, with 8 bases in between that match TRBD1. The nucleotide sequence reads as follows: TGCAGTGCTGTGGACAGGGAAGGCTCTGGGGCCAACGTCCTGACTTTC. The resulting protein is CSAVDREGSGANVLTF.